The 18 T cell receptor beta chains reported below all come from one sample, sequenced in a study of CD4 T cell repertoires in COVID-19. Repertoires were generated with immunoSEQ multiplex PCR, while TCRdb's copy carries only in-frame clones and drops some. The sample shows approximately 75,000 clones, 83% of them seen only once. The input for sequencing was CD4+ T cells from peripheral blood, taken after recovery from COVID-19. These receptors all stem from a human donor who had COVID-19.

This clone has a single count. J is TRBJ2-4 and V is TRBV6-5; no definite D call. The germline CDR1 and CDR2 sequences are MNHEY and SVGAGI. V lost 0 bases, J lost 1 base, and 10 bases lay in between. The CDR3 has 16 residues. The CDR3, as DNA: TGTGCCAGCAGTTACTCGGAGTCGGTGGCCAAAAACATTCAGTACTTC. As protein: CASSYSESVAKNIQYF.

This chain links TRBV10-2 with TRBJ2-6; no definite D call. Between the trimmed V and J ends, which lost 8 bases and 0 bases, there was a span of 8 bases. The CDR3 is 14 amino acids. The germline V gene has CDR1 WSHSY and CDR2 SAAADI. Here the CDR3 reads CASRLGSGANVLTF. CDR3 bases: TGCGCCAGCCGGCTGGGCTCTGGGGCCAACGTCCTGACTTTC.

The V call is TRBV20-1, the J call TRBJ1-1, with a weak D call TRBD1 (6 bases). This CDR3 comprises 13 residues. The germline V gene has CDR1 DFQATT and CDR2 SNEGSKA (reference sequence). The germline V and J ends were trimmed by 3 bases and 11 bases, with 19 bases remaining between them. The CDR3 bases are TGCAGTGCTAGTCCTGGGGGGGGCGCCTCGGCTTTCTTT. This translates into CSASPGGGASAFF.

The chain recombines TRBV20-1 with TRBJ2-6, with unresolved D. This CDR3 has 11 residues. The germline V gene encodes CDR1 DFQATT and CDR2 SNEGSKA (reference sequence). The V end was cut by 8 bases, the J end by 4 bases, with 6 bases between. The DNA of the CDR3 is TGCAGTACCCCCGGGGCCAACGTCCTGACTTTC. Its translation is CSTPGANVLTF.

V usage is TRBV7-2 and J usage is TRBJ1-2, with TRBD1 matching over 9 bases. Germline loops: CDR1 SGHTA, CDR2 FQGNSA. Trimming removed 4 bases from V and 4 bases from J; junction bases left unmatched: 10. The CDR3 is 16 residues long. The CDR3 nucleotides are TGTGCCAGCAGCTCGTCCGGGACAGGGTTGGGCTATGGCTACACCTTC. It specifies CASSSSGTGLGYGYTF.

The chain joins TRBV2 to TRBJ2-1; a possible D gene is TRBD1 (5 bases). Germline V gene lookup returns CDR1 SNHLY and CDR2 FYNNEI. The CDR3 contains 15 residues. V was shortened by 7 bases and J by 5 bases, with 18 bases between the two germline ends. This chain's CDR3 is CASNDGQGENNEQFF. DNA for the CDR3: TGTGCCAGCAATGACGGGCAGGGTGAGAACAATGAGCAGTTCTTC.

The chain combines TRBV28 with TRBJ2-7; D remains unclear. CDR3 length: 14 residues. Per germline, CDR1 MDHEN and CDR2 SYDVKM. Trimming took off 2 bases at V and 4 bases at J, with 12 bases between the two ends. In DNA form, the CDR3 reads TGTGCCAGCAGTTTAGGGGTGCGCCGGTACGAGCAGTACTTC. This gives the protein CASSLGVRRYEQYF.

The chain is built from TRBV6-5 and TRBJ1-1; 9 bases fit TRBD1. The V segment lost 0 bases and the J segment 8 bases; nucleotides outside the gene matches: 1. The CDR3 has 13 residues. Germline loops: CDR1 MNHEY, CDR2 SVGAGI. The DNA for the CDR3 is TGTGCCAGCAGTTACTCGGGGACAGGGGAAGCTTTCTTT. Protein: CASSYSGTGEAFF.

The chain uses TRBV28 and TRBJ2-5; 7 bases agree with TRBD2. The germline V gene has CDR1 MDHEN and CDR2 SYDVKM. Trimming removed 2 bases from V and 1 base from J; junction bases left unmatched: 4. CDR3 length: 15 amino acids. The CDR3 nucleotides read TGTGCCAGCAGTTTAACGGGGGGAGGCCAAGAGACCCAGTACTTC. This sequence encodes CASSLTGGGQETQYF.

This clone came up a few times. The genes are TRBV7-2 and TRBJ1-3, with D hard to call. Germline V gives CDR1 SGHTA, CDR2 FQGNSA. With 5 bases removed from V and 0 bases from J, the gap between germline ends came to 14 bases. CDR3 length: 16 amino acids. Written as DNA, the CDR3 is TGTGCCAGCAGCCCCTGGGAGACTCACTCTGGAAACACCATATATTTT. Encoded protein: CASSPWETHSGNTIYF.

The rearrangement links TRBV5-1 to TRBJ1-1; D call uncertain. The CDR3 sequence is 13 residues long. V was cut by 1 base and J by 1 base, with 5 bases left in between. Germline CDR1 and CDR2: SGHRS and YFSETQ. CDR3 region: CASSLTRNTEAFF. CDR3 DNA sequence: TGCGCCAGCAGCTTGACACGGAACACTGAAGCTTTCTTT.

This clone came up once. The chain links TRBV4-1 to TRBJ1-1; D gene uncertain. V lost 1 base and J 3 bases, leaving 12 bases between the germline ends. This CDR3 comprises 15 residues. Germline V gene lookup returns CDR1 MGHRA and CDR2 YSYEKL. CDR3 residues: CASSQVALRDTEAFF. In DNA form, the CDR3 reads TGCGCCAGCAGCCAAGTGGCCTTACGGGACACTGAAGCTTTCTTT.

The chain uses TRBV5-1 and TRBJ2-2; 8 nucleotides align to TRBD2. The CDR3 consists of 15 residues. Trimming cost V 3 bases and J 8 bases; bases outside gene matches: 9. Germline CDR1 reads SGHRS; CDR2 reads YFSETQ. CDR3 region: CASSSAGVQRGELFF. CDR3 nucleotide sequence: TGCGCCAGCAGCTCAGCGGGGGTCCAAAGAGGGGAGCTGTTTTTT.

The chain employs TRBV6-1 and TRBJ2-1; 12 nucleotides agree with TRBD2. Trimming cost V 2 bases and J 8 bases; bases outside gene matches: 10. The CDR3 consists of 17 residues. The germline gives CDR1 MNHNS, CDR2 SASEGT. Written as DNA, the CDR3 is TGTGCCAGCAGTGAATGGGCTAGCGGGGGGGCCGACTATGAGCAGTTCTTC. This gives the protein CASSEWASGGADYEQFF.

This chain links TRBV7-9 with TRBJ2-7; no firm D call. The CDR3 extends over 11 amino acids. V was trimmed by 5 bases and J by 5 bases, leaving 7 bases between them. Looked up from germline, CDR1 is SEHNR and CDR2 is FQNEAQ (reference sequence). In nucleotides, the CDR3 is TGTGCCAGCAGCCGTTGGGACGAGCAGTACTTC. It codes for CASSRWDEQYF. The variable domain in full, with the rest retrieved from reference TRBV7-9 and TRBJ2-7, is DTGVSQNPRHKITKRGQNVTFRCDPISEHNRLYWYRQTLGQGPEFLTYFQNEAQLEKSRLLSDRFSAERPKGSFSTLEIQRTEQGDSAMYLCASSRWDEQYFGPGTRLTVT.

CDR3 in DNA: TGTGCCAGCAGTTTACCCCGGATGCCCGATACGCAGTATTTT. Translated, it gives CASSLPRMPDTQYF. This chain joins TRBV27 and TRBJ2-3; D is unclear. The V end was cut by 2 bases, the J end by 6 bases, with 12 bases between. Germline lookup yields CDR1 MNHEY and CDR2 SMNVEV (reference sequence). The length of the CDR3 is 14 residues.

The V and J genes are TRBV5-1 and TRBJ2-7; weak D call: TRBD1 (6 bases). Trimming stripped 2 bases from V and 3 bases from J, with 12 bases between. Germline V gives CDR1 SGHRS, CDR2 YFSETQ. The CDR3 totals 14 residues. Here the CDR3 DNA reads TGCGCCAGCAGCTTACTTACAGGGAACTACGAGCAGTACTTC. This translates into CASSLLTGNYEQYF. The variable domain in full, completed from reference TRBV5-1 and TRBJ2-7, reads KAGVTQTPRYLIKTRGQQVTLSCSPISGHRSVSWYQQTPGQGLQFLFEYFSETQRNKGNFPGRFSGRQFSNSRSEMNVSTLELGDSALYLCASSLLTGNYEQYFGPGTRLTVT.

This sequence joins TRBV11-2 and TRBJ1-2; D gene ambiguous. Germline V gives CDR1 SGHAT, CDR2 FQNNGV. CDR3 length: 14 amino acids. V was cut by 1 base and J by 8 bases, with 14 bases left in between. The CDR3 bases are TGTGCCAGCAGCTTAGTGGGCGGAGACCGCGGCTACACCTTC. Protein sequence: CASSLVGGDRGYTF.